This T cell receptor (beta chain) was captured in a study of OX40 agonist ivuxolimab in advanced cancers. Study at large: Patients took ivuxolimab, an agonistic anti-OX40 (CD134) antibody. Patients were dosed intravenously with ivuxolimab at 0.01 to 10 mg/kg every 2 weeks. Mean age approximately 66 years, range roughly 23 to 79; 82.7% male. The study reported partial responses in three patients: one hepatocellular carcinoma, two cutaneous melanoma.

The V gene end was trimmed by 4 bases and the J gene end by 5 bases; junction bases not matched to a gene: 5. The germline gives CDR1 MNHEY, CDR2 SMNVEV (reference sequence). This CDR3 has 15 amino acids. Some clones are missing from TCRdb's copy, which holds only in-frame ones; the method was immunoSEQ multiplex PCR. The data contain around 63,000 clones, over 75% of them singletons. This TCR came from an adult with an advanced solid tumor such as melanoma, head and neck, liver or kidney cancer. Sequenced here: CD4+ or CD8+ T cells sorted from blood, sampled in a trial of the OX40 agonist ivuxolimab. The chain carries TRBV27 and TRBJ2-1; 10 nucleotides line up with TRBD2. For the CDR3, the DNA is TGTGCCAGCAGTTCCTGGACTAGCGGAGACAATGAGCAGTTCTTC. Translated, it gives CASSSWTSGDNEQFF.